A selection of T cell receptor beta chains follows, all from one sample in a study of blood T cell repertoires in COVID-19. The assay was immunoSEQ multiplex PCR, and TCRdb's table has in-frame clones only and misses some. The table records approximately 190,000 clones, about 80% of them present only once. Sequenced: peripheral blood. Source of these receptors: a man aged 60-69 years with acute or convalescent COVID-19. The CDR3 runs from the conserved cysteine through the conserved F or W. Fields, in order: D gene, clone size, V gene, J gene, CDR3 length, CDR3 protein, CDR3 DNA. D genes are given only for firm matches. Size is omitted from some rows. Given values are once, few, many or a class for expanded clones.

>-|-|TRBV4-1|TRBJ1-2|15
CASSQAAGVNYGYTF
TGCGCCAGCAGCCAAGCGGCAGGGGTTAACTATGGCTACACCTTC
>-|-|TRBV12-3/TRBV12-4|TRBJ2-7|13
CASSLSRSQTQYF
TGTGCCAGCAGTTTATCTCGTTCGCAGACACAGTACTTC
>-|once|TRBV5-1|TRBJ2-5|14
CASSLGSGQETQYF
TGCGCCAGCAGCTTGGGGTCGGGGCAAGAGACCCAGTACTTC
>-|-|TRBV2|TRBJ1-1|12
CASGPPVGEAFF
TGTGCCAGCGGGCCCCCAGTAGGTGAAGCTTTCTTT
>-|-|TRBV14|TRBJ1-1|15
CASSQVRALNTEAFF
TGTGCCAGCAGCCAAGTGAGGGCTTTGAACACTGAAGCTTTCTTT
>TRBD1|-|TRBV10-3|TRBJ2-1|13
CAIRDRGYNEQFF
TGTGCCATCCGGGACAGGGGCTACAATGAGCAGTTCTTC
>-|few|TRBV7-2|TRBJ1-6|16
CASSLGSSSYNSPLHF
TGTGCCAGCAGCTTAGGGAGCAGCTCCTATAATTCACCCCTCCACTTT
>TRBD2|-|TRBV3-1/TRBV3-2|TRBJ2-7|15
CASSHRGRASYEQYF
TGTGCCAGCAGCCACCGGGGGAGGGCCTCCTACGAGCAGTACTTC
>-|-|TRBV12-3/TRBV12-4|TRBJ1-2|13
CASNRGDSFGYTF
TGTGCCAGCAACAGAGGGGACTCCTTTGGCTACACCTTC
>-|-|TRBV6-5|TRBJ1-1|12
CASSFRDTEAFF
TGTGCCAGCAGTTTCCGGGACACTGAAGCTTTCTTT
>-|-|TRBV19|TRBJ1-5|17
CASSIILGGVFFQPQHF
TGTGCCAGTAGTATAATTCTAGGAGGGGTGTTTTTTCAGCCCCAGCATTTT
>-|-|TRBV5-1|TRBJ2-1|15
CASSLGWASGDEQFF
TGCGCCAGCAGCTTGGGGTGGGCCTCGGGGGATGAGCAGTTCTTC
>TRBD1|-|TRBV5-4|TRBJ1-4|13
CASSGGQFEKLFF
TGTGCCAGCAGCGGGGGACAGTTTGAAAAACTGTTTTTT
>-|-|TRBV19|TRBJ1-5|16
CASNQGTGAVQAPQHF
TGTGCCAGTAATCAGGGAACGGGTGCGGTCCAGGCGCCCCAGCATTTT
>-|few|TRBV18|TRBJ1-5|14
CASSPGGRNQPQHF
TGTGCCAGCTCACCGGGGGGTCGCAATCAGCCCCAGCATTTT
>-|-|TRBV19|TRBJ1-2|14
CASNDGQFNYGYTF
TGTGCCAGTAACGACGGACAGTTTAACTATGGCTACACCTTC
>TRBD1|-|TRBV30|TRBJ1-3|16
CAWSQTGGSSGNTIYF
TGTGCCTGGAGTCAGACAGGGGGTTCCTCTGGAAACACCATATATTTT
>-|once|TRBV11-2|TRBJ2-1|16
CASSPRRTDLNNEQFF
TGTGCCAGCAGCCCTAGAAGGACAGACCTAAACAATGAGCAGTTCTTC
>-|few|TRBV7-2|TRBJ1-3|15
CASSLDPGLGNTIYF
TGTGCCAGCAGCTTAGATCCGGGTTTGGGAAACACCATATATTTT
>TRBD1|-|TRBV9|TRBJ1-4|15
CASSVVGTGSEKLFF
TGTGCCAGCAGCGTAGTAGGGACAGGGAGTGAAAAACTGTTTTTT
>-|-|TRBV5-1|TRBJ2-7|15
CASSLMGAVSYEQYF
TGCGCCAGCAGCTTGATGGGGGCCGTCTCCTACGAGCAGTACTTC
>TRBD2|-|TRBV9|TRBJ2-4|16
CASSPRTSGAKNIQYF
TGTGCCAGCAGCCCCCGGACTAGCGGGGCCAAAAACATTCAGTACTTC
>TRBD1|once|TRBV9|TRBJ2-7|15
CASSVSSGQGHEQYF
TGTGCCAGCAGCGTAAGTTCCGGACAGGGGCACGAGCAGTACTTC
>-|-|TRBV5-4|TRBJ2-1|17
CASSLAFGLQTYNEQFF
TGTGCCAGCAGCTTGGCCTTTGGACTACAAACCTACAATGAGCAGTTCTTC
>-|-|TRBV11-3|TRBJ1-1|13
CASSLVGGAEAFF
TGTGCCAGCAGCTTAGTAGGGGGAGCTGAAGCTTTCTTT
>-|-|TRBV15|TRBJ1-3|16
CATSREGGPTGNTIYF
TGTGCCACCAGCAGAGAGGGCGGGCCAACCGGAAACACCATATATTTT
>-|-|TRBV6-1|TRBJ1-2|13
CASSEKVEYGYTF
TGTGCCAGCAGTGAAAAGGTGGAGTATGGCTACACCTTC
>TRBD2|-|TRBV11-2|TRBJ2-1|15
CASSPTRGVSNEQFF
TGTGCCAGCAGCCCTACCCGGGGGGTCAGCAATGAGCAGTTCTTC
>-|-|TRBV10-3|TRBJ1-1|16
CAISSRRKVDEGEAFF
TGTGCCATCAGTTCTCGCAGGAAGGTGGATGAAGGTGAAGCTTTCTTT
>-|once|TRBV6-5|TRBJ2-7|13
CASSRQVRHEQYF
TGTGCCAGCAGTCGACAAGTCCGACACGAGCAGTACTTC
>TRBD2|once|TRBV5-6|TRBJ2-1|15
CASSVAGGPGSGQFF
TGTGCCAGCAGCGTAGCGGGAGGGCCGGGTTCCGGGCAGTTCTTC
>TRBD1|few|TRBV6-1|TRBJ1-1|13
CASSETGFTEAFF
TGTGCCAGCAGTGAGACAGGGTTTACTGAAGCTTTCTTT
>-|-|TRBV4-1|TRBJ1-4|15
CASSQEPRGDEKLFF
TGCGCCAGCAGCCAAGAACCACGGGGGGATGAAAAACTGTTTTTT
>-|-|TRBV10-3|TRBJ1-2|13
CAISEGANYGYTF
TGTGCCATCAGTGAGGGGGCCAACTATGGCTACACCTTC
>-|-|TRBV7-8|TRBJ1-1|13
CASSLGGGTEAFF
TGTGCCAGCAGCTTAGGAGGGGGAACTGAAGCTTTCTTT
>-|-|TRBV3-1/TRBV3-2|TRBJ2-4|16
CASSQERLDGKNIQYF
TGTGCCAGCAGCCAAGAACGTCTAGATGGCAAAAACATTCAGTACTTC
>TRBD1|many|TRBV28|TRBJ1-5|14
CASRRTGPNQPQHF
TGTGCCAGCAGGCGGACAGGCCCCAATCAGCCCCAGCATTTT
>-|-|TRBV15|TRBJ1-2|15
CATSRDATANYGYTF
TGTGCCACCAGCAGAGACGCGACAGCCAACTATGGCTACACCTTC
>-|-|TRBV23-1|TRBJ2-3|15
CASSRRGHTRDTQYF
TGCGCCAGCAGTCGTAGGGGTCATACAAGAGATACGCAGTATTTT
>-|-|TRBV19|TRBJ2-1|15
CASRYRDSSYNEQFF
TGTGCCAGCAGGTACCGGGACTCCTCCTACAATGAGCAGTTCTTC
>TRBD2|-|TRBV9|TRBJ2-5|14
CASSGGTSRETQYF
TGTGCCAGCAGCGGGGGGACTAGTAGGGAGACCCAGTACTTC
>TRBD2|-|TRBV4-1|TRBJ2-4|16
CASSQPIAGAKNIQYF
TGCGCCAGCAGCCAACCAATAGCGGGAGCCAAAAACATTCAGTACTTC
>TRBD1|few|TRBV5-1|TRBJ2-7|14
CASSFRDRENEQYF
TGCGCCAGCAGCTTCCGGGACAGGGAGAACGAGCAGTACTTC
>TRBD1|once|TRBV2|TRBJ1-3|16
CASSATGDSRGNTIYF
TGTGCCAGCAGTGCGACAGGGGACTCGAGAGGAAACACCATATATTTT
>TRBD2|-|TRBV18|TRBJ2-7|16
CASSPRTSGTSYEQYF
TGTGCCAGCTCACCACGCACTAGCGGGACCTCCTACGAGCAGTACTTC
>TRBD1|-|TRBV7-9|TRBJ2-7|16
CASSLGAGTAIYEQYF
TGTGCCAGCAGCTTAGGGGCCGGGACAGCGATTTACGAGCAGTACTTC
>-|few|TRBV4-2|TRBJ1-2|15
CASRGGGRGNYGYTF
TGTGCCAGCAGGGGTGGTGGGCGGGGAAACTATGGCTACACCTTC
>TRBD2|-|TRBV20-1|TRBJ2-3|15
CSASLAGVMADTQYF
TGCAGTGCTAGTCTAGCGGGAGTCATGGCAGATACGCAGTATTTT